A selection of T cell receptor beta chains follows, all from one sample in a study of blood T cell repertoires in COVID-19. The table came from immunoSEQ multiplex PCR; TCRdb's copy has only in-frame clones and leaves some out. The sample includes about 140,000 clones, about 90% of them seen just once. The sample comprised peripheral blood. The receptors stem from a man over 45 with active or convalescent COVID-19. The CDR3 runs from the conserved cysteine through the conserved F or W. The order of the fields is D gene, V gene, CDR3 length, J gene, clone size, CDR3 protein, CDR3 DNA. A D gene is named only where the DNA matches it firmly. Clone sizes are given selectively: once, few, many, or a class where the clone is expanded.

TRBD1	TRBV6-1	16	TRBJ1-3	-	CASSEIQGPSGNTIYF	TGTGCCAGCAGTGAAATACAGGGGCCCTCTGGAAACACCATATATTTT
-	TRBV6-5	16	TRBJ1-4	-	CASSYQSTYQNEKLFF	TGTGCCAGCAGTTATCAATCGACATACCAAAATGAAAAACTGTTTTTT
-	TRBV21-1	15	TRBJ2-7	-	CASSPMGQGDYEQYF	TGTGCCAGCAGCCCTATGGGACAGGGTGACTACGAGCAGTACTTC
-	TRBV9	13	TRBJ1-2	-	CASSVDGPYGYTF	TGTGCCAGCAGCGTAGATGGCCCCTATGGCTACACCTTC
TRBD1	TRBV19	16	TRBJ2-3	-	CASSHPTGPLPSTQYF	TGTGCCAGTAGTCACCCGACAGGGCCTCTTCCGAGCACGCAGTATTTT
-	TRBV6-2/TRBV6-3	16	TRBJ2-3	-	CASSSGPRQGTDTQYF	TGTGCCAGCAGTTCCGGGCCACGACAGGGCACAGATACGCAGTATTTT
-	TRBV4-3	16	TRBJ1-2	-	CASSQGYAGENYGYTF	TGCGCCAGCAGCCAAGGCTACGCAGGCGAGAACTATGGCTACACCTTC
-	TRBV18	17	TRBJ2-5	-	CASSPPNRPGLRETQYF	TGTGCCAGCTCACCACCGAACAGACCGGGACTTAGAGAGACCCAGTACTTC
TRBD2	TRBV13	14	TRBJ2-7	-	CASSLDSGRREQYF	TGTGCCAGCAGCTTAGATAGCGGGAGGCGCGAGCAGTACTTC
-	TRBV20-1	11	TRBJ2-7	-	CSALPGVEQYF	TGCAGTGCCCTACCAGGGGTTGAGCAGTACTTC
TRBD2	TRBV2	17	TRBJ2-1	-	CASGGLAGKSSYNEQFF	TGTGCCAGCGGAGGACTAGCGGGAAAAAGCTCCTACAATGAGCAGTTCTTC
TRBD1	TRBV10-3	20	TRBJ2-3	-	CAIRESGQGGTGHSPDTQYF	TGTGCCATCAGGGAATCGGGACAGGGGGGTACGGGACATTCCCCAGATACGCAGTATTTT
TRBD2	TRBV30	15	TRBJ2-1	-	CAWKKRGGGYNEQFF	TGTGCCTGGAAAAAGCGGGGGGGAGGTTACAATGAGCAGTTCTTC
-	TRBV30	15	TRBJ1-1	-	CAWSVKGRGPVEAFF	TGTGCCTGGAGTGTAAAAGGAAGGGGTCCGGTTGAAGCTTTCTTT
TRBD1	TRBV7-9	18	TRBJ2-4	-	CASSARPQGAWAKNIQYF	TGTGCCAGCAGCGCCAGACCACAGGGGGCATGGGCCAAAAACATTCAGTACTTC
-	TRBV7-2	14	TRBJ2-2	-	CASSSQGPTGELFF	TGTGCCAGCAGCTCACAGGGACCCACCGGGGAGCTGTTTTTT
TRBD2	TRBV10-3	14	TRBJ2-3	-	CAISDSSGRDTQYF	TGTGCCATCAGTGACTCCAGCGGGAGAGATACGCAGTATTTT
TRBD2	TRBV11-3	14	TRBJ2-7	-	CASSSGGNPYEQYF	TGTGCCAGCAGCTCGGGGGGGAACCCCTACGAGCAGTACTTC
TRBD1	TRBV3-1/TRBV3-2	15	TRBJ2-7	-	CASSRGQVGSTEQYF	TGTGCCAGCAGCCGGGGACAGGTTGGATCCACCGAGCAGTACTTC
-	TRBV28	13	TRBJ1-4	few	CATWTATNEKLFF	TGTGCCACCTGGACAGCTACTAATGAAAAACTGTTTTTT
TRBD2	TRBV11-2	15	TRBJ2-7	-	CASSFSGPSSYEQYF	TGTGCCAGCAGCTTTAGCGGGCCATCCTCCTACGAGCAGTACTTC
-	TRBV24-1	14	TRBJ2-1	-	CATSDATGLNEQFF	TGTGCCACCAGTGATGCCACAGGGCTCAATGAGCAGTTCTTC
TRBD2	TRBV12-5	18	TRBJ2-2	-	CASGLVVGLAGGHGELFF	TGTGCTAGTGGTTTGGTAGTTGGACTAGCGGGAGGTCACGGGGAGCTGTTTTTT
TRBD2	TRBV19	16	TRBJ2-2	-	CASSIRAGDNTGELFF	TGTGCCAGTAGTATCCGAGCGGGAGACAACACCGGGGAGCTGTTTTTT
-	TRBV5-1	14	TRBJ2-5	once	CASSLGGTQETQYF	TGCGCCAGCAGCTTGGGAGGTACTCAAGAGACCCAGTACTTC
-	TRBV27	15	TRBJ2-3	many	CASSLGRISTDTQYF	TGTGCCAGCAGTTTAGGCAGGATAAGCACAGATACGCAGTATTTT
-	TRBV5-8	16	TRBJ1-4	-	CASSLSLGPFNEKLFF	TGTGCCAGCAGCTTGTCACTAGGGCCTTTTAATGAAAAACTGTTTTTT
TRBD1	TRBV28	15	TRBJ2-3	once	CASSLGTGGVPTQYF	TGTGCCAGCAGTTTAGGGACAGGGGGCGTACCTACGCAGTATTTT
-	TRBV5-1	15	TRBJ1-2	-	CASSLPGQLRDGYTF	TGCGCCAGCAGCCTACCGGGACAACTAAGGGATGGCTACACCTTC
TRBD2	TRBV4-3	16	TRBJ2-1	-	CASSQAASGTFNEQFF	TGCGCCAGCAGCCAAGCCGCTAGCGGGACTTTCAATGAGCAGTTCTTC
-	TRBV11-3	14	TRBJ1-1	-	CASSLTGHDTEAFF	TGTGCCAGCAGCTTAACGGGACATGACACTGAAGCTTTCTTT
-	TRBV28	16	TRBJ1-6	-	CASSPRAGRRNSPLHF	TGTGCCAGCAGTCCCCGGGCGGGGCGACGTAATTCACCCCTCCACTTT
-	TRBV19	14	TRBJ2-5	-	CASSVGRDRETQYF	TGTGCCAGTAGTGTGGGGCGGGATCGAGAGACCCAGTACTTC
-	TRBV19	15	TRBJ1-2	-	CASSIPGHRNYGYTF	TGTGCCAGTAGTATCCCAGGACACAGGAACTATGGCTACACCTTC
-	TRBV19	13	TRBJ2-3	-	CASSPGSTDTQYF	TGTGCCAGTAGTCCCGGTAGCACAGATACGCAGTATTTT
-	TRBV28	14	TRBJ1-5	-	CASRRSGVNQPQHF	TGTGCCAGCAGACGGTCAGGGGTCAATCAGCCCCAGCATTTT
-	TRBV7-2	17	TRBJ1-2	-	CASSPTGRDRGNYGYTF	TGTGCCAGCAGCCCGACCGGGAGAGATAGGGGAAACTATGGCTACACCTTC
-	TRBV6-2/TRBV6-3	16	TRBJ2-7	-	CASSYVSGVSFYEQYF	TGTGCCAGCAGTTACGTATCGGGGGTCAGCTTCTACGAGCAGTACTTC
TRBD1	TRBV2	14	TRBJ1-5	-	CASRRQGINQPQHF	TGTGCCAGCAGAAGACAGGGGATAAATCAGCCCCAGCATTTT
TRBD2	TRBV4-1	17	TRBJ2-1	-	CASSPPLARSSYNEQFF	TGCGCCAGCAGCCCGCCACTAGCGCGAAGCTCCTACAATGAGCAGTTCTTC
-	TRBV4-2	14	TRBJ1-2	once	CASSQEAIGYGYTF	TGTGCCAGCAGCCAAGAAGCAATCGGCTATGGCTACACCTTC
TRBD1	TRBV18	14	TRBJ1-5	once	CASSWTGGGQPQHF	TGTGCCAGCTCCTGGACAGGGGGCGGTCAGCCCCAGCATTTT
TRBD2	TRBV9	16	TRBJ2-5	-	CASSVASGLGLGTQYF	TGTGCCAGCAGCGTAGCTTCGGGACTAGGGCTGGGGACCCAGTACTTC